These T cell receptor beta chains were read from a single sample in a study of regulatory dendritic cells for organ transplantation. Sequenced by immunoSEQ multiplex PCR; TCRdb stores in-frame clones only, minus some. The data contain under 45,000 clones, approximately 88% of them seen just once; the ten biggest clones take up under 0.075%. Material for sequencing was naive CD4+ T cells from blood. These receptors came from a human donor in good health. The CDR3 runs from the conserved cysteine through the conserved F or W. Each record gives: V gene, J gene, D gene, clone size, CDR3 protein, CDR3 DNA. D genes are given only for firm matches. A clone size is listed for some rows: how often the clone was seen (once, few, many), or a class if it is expanded.

v_call: TRBV5-1
j_call: TRBJ2-2
d_call: NA
clone_size: NA
cdr3_aa: CASSLEGLGIGELFF
cdr3_nt: TGCGCCAGCAGCTTGGAAGGTCTGGGAATCGGGGAGCTGTTTTTT

v_call: TRBV7-9
j_call: TRBJ2-7
d_call: TRBD2
clone_size: NA
cdr3_aa: CASSASGGPYEQYF
cdr3_nt: TGTGCCAGCAGTGCGAGCGGGGGGCCCTACGAGCAGTACTTC

v_call: TRBV6-5
j_call: TRBJ1-1
d_call: TRBD1
clone_size: NA
cdr3_aa: CASSKDRVGDTEAFF
cdr3_nt: TGTGCCAGCAGCAAGGACAGGGTGGGGGACACTGAAGCTTTCTTT

v_call: TRBV6-5
j_call: TRBJ1-1
d_call: NA
clone_size: NA
cdr3_aa: CASTYDTLNTEAFF
cdr3_nt: TGTGCCAGCACATACGACACCCTGAACACTGAAGCTTTCTTT

v_call: TRBV18
j_call: TRBJ2-7
d_call: NA
clone_size: NA
cdr3_aa: CASSPAPTDEQYF
cdr3_nt: TGTGCCAGCTCACCAGCCCCGACGGACGAGCAGTACTTC

v_call: TRBV7-2
j_call: TRBJ2-1
d_call: NA
clone_size: once
cdr3_aa: CASSLEPGPLGNEQFF
cdr3_nt: TGTGCCAGCAGCTTAGAACCGGGACCCCTAGGCAATGAGCAGTTCTTC

v_call: TRBV4-1
j_call: TRBJ1-6
d_call: NA
clone_size: NA
cdr3_aa: CASSQDRGQNYNSPLHF
cdr3_nt: TGCGCCAGCAGCCAAGACCGGGGGCAGAACTATAATTCACCCCTCCACTTT

v_call: TRBV18
j_call: TRBJ2-3
d_call: TRBD2
clone_size: once
cdr3_aa: CASSPSGGDTDTQYF
cdr3_nt: TGTGCCAGCTCACCCAGCGGGGGGGACACAGATACGCAGTATTTT

v_call: TRBV6-6
j_call: TRBJ1-1
d_call: NA
clone_size: NA
cdr3_aa: CASSYFGDRNTEAFF
cdr3_nt: TGTGCCAGCAGTTACTTCGGGGACCGGAACACTGAAGCTTTCTTT

v_call: TRBV6-5
j_call: TRBJ2-7
d_call: TRBD1
clone_size: NA
cdr3_aa: CASRAGTGSSYEQYF
cdr3_nt: TGTGCCAGCAGGGCCGGGACAGGGAGCTCCTACGAGCAGTACTTC

v_call: TRBV2
j_call: TRBJ2-1
d_call: NA
clone_size: NA
cdr3_aa: CASSVKYEQFF
cdr3_nt: TGTGCCAGCAGTGTGAAGTATGAGCAGTTCTTC

v_call: TRBV30
j_call: TRBJ1-6
d_call: NA
clone_size: NA
cdr3_aa: CAWSEGRTDSPLHF
cdr3_nt: TGTGCCTGGAGTGAGGGCAGGACGGATTCACCCCTCCACTTT

v_call: TRBV6-6
j_call: TRBJ2-1
d_call: NA
clone_size: NA
cdr3_aa: CASRARGDSEQFF
cdr3_nt: TGTGCCAGCAGAGCCCGTGGGGATAGTGAGCAGTTCTTC

v_call: TRBV5-4
j_call: TRBJ1-3
d_call: NA
clone_size: few
cdr3_aa: CASSLGSFGGNTIYF
cdr3_nt: TGTGCCAGCAGCTTGGGGTCGTTCGGGGGAAACACCATATATTTT

v_call: TRBV14
j_call: TRBJ2-2
d_call: TRBD2
clone_size: NA
cdr3_aa: CASSQLAGRTGELFF
cdr3_nt: TGTGCCAGCAGCCAACTAGCGGGGCGGACCGGGGAGCTGTTTTTT

v_call: TRBV28
j_call: TRBJ2-7
d_call: NA
clone_size: NA
cdr3_aa: CASSLLSPSEQYF
cdr3_nt: TGTGCCAGCAGTTTATTGAGCCCCTCCGAGCAGTACTTC

v_call: TRBV6-5
j_call: TRBJ1-1
d_call: TRBD1
clone_size: once
cdr3_aa: CASSDRAPRAFF
cdr3_nt: TGTGCCAGCAGTGACAGGGCCCCAAGAGCTTTCTTT

v_call: TRBV18
j_call: TRBJ2-1
d_call: TRBD2
clone_size: NA
cdr3_aa: CASSPGLAGAAGNEQFF
cdr3_nt: TGTGCCAGCTCACCGGGACTAGCGGGAGCGGCAGGCAATGAGCAGTTCTTC

v_call: TRBV19
j_call: TRBJ1-1
d_call: TRBD1
clone_size: NA
cdr3_aa: CASSINRGQTGGREAFF
cdr3_nt: TGTGCCAGTAGTATAAACAGGGGGCAAACCGGGGGCCGTGAAGCTTTCTTT

v_call: TRBV6-5
j_call: TRBJ2-6
d_call: NA
clone_size: NA
cdr3_aa: CASSFQAGANVLTF
cdr3_nt: TGTGCCAGCAGTTTCCAGGCTGGGGCCAACGTCCTGACTTTC

v_call: TRBV27
j_call: TRBJ2-1
d_call: TRBD1
clone_size: NA
cdr3_aa: CASRPNHGAGTVIYNEQFF
cdr3_nt: TGTGCCAGCAGACCAAATCACGGGGCCGGGACAGTGATCTACAATGAGCAGTTCTTC

v_call: TRBV28
j_call: TRBJ1-2
d_call: NA
clone_size: NA
cdr3_aa: CASSLGGPYGYTF
cdr3_nt: TGTGCCAGCAGTTTAGGAGGGCCCTATGGCTACACCTTC

v_call: TRBV4-2
j_call: TRBJ2-1
d_call: TRBD2
clone_size: NA
cdr3_aa: CASSRLPGLVIYEQFF
cdr3_nt: TGTGCCAGCAGCCGTCTGCCGGGACTAGTTATATATGAGCAGTTCTTC

v_call: TRBV27
j_call: TRBJ2-7
d_call: NA
clone_size: NA
cdr3_aa: CASSYGGTAYEQYF
cdr3_nt: TGTGCCAGCAGTTATGGGGGGACAGCCTACGAGCAGTACTTC